The rows below give T cell receptor beta chains drawn from one sample of a study of cytomegalovirus exposure and HLA in healthy donors. Method: immunoSEQ multiplex PCR; TCRdb's copy keeps in-frame clones and lacks some. Among under 200,000 clones listed, about 75% were seen once. Sequencing input: PBMCs. The origin of the receptors is a young man in good health and CMV-seronegative. The CDR3 runs from the conserved cysteine through the conserved F or W. Some rows have no size entry. The others give once, few or many, or a class for an expanded clone.

abundance	v_gene	CDR3aa
-	TRBV6-1	CASSEEVGGRGETQYF
-	TRBV7-6	CASGVAGGSYEQYF
once	TRBV15	CATSRDRSGEQFF
few	TRBV7-8	CASTLLAGTGNYEQYF
-	TRBV19	CASRKGDIHEQYF
-	TRBV6-5	CASSFPSGSSTYEQYF
-	TRBV11-2	CASTYDGETQYF
few	TRBV28	CASSFGSLSGANVLTF
-	TRBV9	CASSATGTSGPGRGEQYF
few	TRBV7-9	CASSRSGLAGVNEQFF
-	TRBV5-4	CASSGSGDTQYF
-	TRBV10-3	CAISDGLAGGPLGDTQYF
-	TRBV21-1	CASSNLRTSGLYNEQFF
-	TRBV27	CASSGPRTSSEQFF
-	TRBV27	CASSLQGAYGNTIYF
-	TRBV27	CASSYVGLNQPQHF
few	TRBV7-2	CASSLDAGGLGTQYF
few	TRBV9	CASTTTGDSYEQYF
-	TRBV5-1	CASSFGSGLAGGRETQYF
-	TRBV4-3	CASSQDRKVAGGPGTGELFF
-	TRBV2	CASRRVEAFF
-	TRBV9	CASTGGTDTQYF
-	TRBV4-3	CASSQEFGGAGRNEQFF
-	TRBV30	CAWSMTSGRTVTDTQYF
-	TRBV5-5	CASSLWAGGLTGELFF
-	TRBV5-1	CASSRENSGNQPQHF
few	TRBV18	CASSPRDSLGGYGYTF
-	TRBV10-3	CAISPGWDEQFF
-	TRBV28	CASSLAGAGRELFF
-	TRBV7-2	CASRGTALNTEAFF
-	TRBV30	CAWNQRTSTDTQYF
few	TRBV18	CASSPPGQLRELFF
-	TRBV11-2	CASSLDSRYNEQFF
-	TRBV9	CASSSRDRGPYEQYF
few	TRBV7-9	CSSSLGASGELFF
-	TRBV7-9	CASSKPQGGYNEQFF
-	TRBV7-2	CASSSRGEETQYF
-	TRBV10-3	CATGRVAGDTGELFF